This T cell receptor beta chain was found in a study of T cell repertoires in cytomegalovirus infection. Study-level points and caveats: HLA-C-restricted TCR beta clonotypes specific for CMV led the ex vivo response. People with CMV and the relevant HLA were identified by cumulative public TCR beta family frequency.

The V end was cut by 5 bases, the J end by 5 bases, with 12 bases between. CDR3 length: 13 residues. Germline V gene sequence: CDR1 MDHEN, CDR2 SYDVKM. TCRdb re-called the reads with MiXCR, one entry per CDR3 protein. The sample records 450,000 to 550,000 distinct CDR3 sequences, 16% being singletons. In the case of this clonotype: What it binds is not known.

This chain links TRBV28 with TRBJ1-2, with D unresolved. This sequence was found in a human donor in good health (CMV status not recorded). Some clones in this sample may be carry-over from other donors' samples. The sequenced sample consisted of CD8+ T cells from PBMCs. The CDR3 bases are TGTGCCAGCAGTCCCCCCAGTAGGTATGGCTACACCTTC. This codes for CASSPPSRYGYTF.